The sequence of this T cell receptor (beta chain) was determined in a study of blood T cell repertoires in COVID-19. Across the study: T cells, B-cell-depleted T cells, or PBMCs provided the cDNA or gDNA that served as material.

Sequencing used immunoSEQ multiplex PCR; TCRdb keeps in-frame clones, though not all of them. The sample contains more than 400,000 clones, 80% to 90% of which appear only once. The germline V gene encodes CDR1 KGHSH and CDR2 LQKENI. The CDR3 sequence is 13 residues long. V dropped 3 bases and J dropped 7 bases, with 12 bases sitting between them. The sample was peripheral blood. This TCR derives from a human donor in a cohort sampled during active COVID-19. The rearrangement links TRBV18 to TRBJ1-2; maybe TRBD1 (5 bases). DNA for the CDR3: TGTGCCAGCTCACCCTCAGGGTTGGGTGGCTACACCTTC. Its translation: CASSPSGLGGYTF.